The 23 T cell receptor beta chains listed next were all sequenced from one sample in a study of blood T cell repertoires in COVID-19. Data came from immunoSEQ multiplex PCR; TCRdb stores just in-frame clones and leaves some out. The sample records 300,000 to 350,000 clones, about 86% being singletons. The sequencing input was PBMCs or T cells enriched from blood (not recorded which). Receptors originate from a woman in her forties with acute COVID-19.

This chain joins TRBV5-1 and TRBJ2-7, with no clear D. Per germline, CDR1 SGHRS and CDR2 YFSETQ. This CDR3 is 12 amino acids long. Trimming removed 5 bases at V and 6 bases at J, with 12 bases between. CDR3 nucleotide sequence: TGCGCCAGCAGTGACCCACTAACCGAGCAGTACTTC. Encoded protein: CASSDPLTEQYF. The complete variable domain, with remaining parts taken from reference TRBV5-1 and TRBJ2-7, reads KAGVTQTPRYLIKTRGQQVTLSCSPISGHRSVSWYQQTPGQGLQFLFEYFSETQRNKGNFPGRFSGRQFSNSRSEMNVSTLELGDSALYLCASSDPLTEQYFGPGTRLTVT.

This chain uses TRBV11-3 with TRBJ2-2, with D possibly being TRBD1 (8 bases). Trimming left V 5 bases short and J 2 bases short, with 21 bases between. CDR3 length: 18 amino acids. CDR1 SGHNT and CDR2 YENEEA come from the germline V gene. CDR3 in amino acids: CASSQSPYRGGNTGELFF. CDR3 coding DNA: TGTGCCAGCAGCCAATCGCCTTACAGGGGGGGTAACACCGGGGAGCTGTTTTTT.

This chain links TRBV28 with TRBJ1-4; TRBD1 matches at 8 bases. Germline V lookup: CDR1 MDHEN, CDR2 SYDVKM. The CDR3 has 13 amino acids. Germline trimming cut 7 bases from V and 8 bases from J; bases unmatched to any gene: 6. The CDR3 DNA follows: TGTGCCAGCATAGGTACAGGGGGAGAAAAACTGTTTTTT. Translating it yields CASIGTGGEKLFF.

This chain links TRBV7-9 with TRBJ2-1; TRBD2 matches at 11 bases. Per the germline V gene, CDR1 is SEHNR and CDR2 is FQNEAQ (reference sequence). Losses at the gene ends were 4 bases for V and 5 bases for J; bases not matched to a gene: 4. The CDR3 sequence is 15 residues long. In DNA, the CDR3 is TGTGCCAGCAGCTACTCTAGCGGGGGGAACAATGAGCAGTTCTTC. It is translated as CASSYSSGGNNEQFF.

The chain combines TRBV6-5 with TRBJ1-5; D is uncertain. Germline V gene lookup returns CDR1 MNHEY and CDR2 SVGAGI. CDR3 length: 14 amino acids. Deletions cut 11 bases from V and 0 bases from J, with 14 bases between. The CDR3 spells CAVYGGYSNQPQHF. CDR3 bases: TGTGCCGTCTACGGAGGGTATAGCAATCAGCCCCAGCATTTT.

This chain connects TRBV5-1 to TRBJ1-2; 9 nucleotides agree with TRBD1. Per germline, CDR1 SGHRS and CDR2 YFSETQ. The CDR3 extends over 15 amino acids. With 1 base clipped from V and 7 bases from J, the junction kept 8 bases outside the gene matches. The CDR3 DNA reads TGCGCCAGCAGCTTGTCGGGACAGGGACTAGGTGGCTACACCTTC. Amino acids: CASSLSGQGLGGYTF.

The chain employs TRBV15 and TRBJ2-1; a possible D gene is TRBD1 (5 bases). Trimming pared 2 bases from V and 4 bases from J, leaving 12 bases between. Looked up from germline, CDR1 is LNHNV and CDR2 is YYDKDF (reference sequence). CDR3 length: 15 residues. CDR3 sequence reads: CATSRSATAYNEQFF. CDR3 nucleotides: TGTGCCACCAGCAGATCGGCGACAGCTTACAATGAGCAGTTCTTC.

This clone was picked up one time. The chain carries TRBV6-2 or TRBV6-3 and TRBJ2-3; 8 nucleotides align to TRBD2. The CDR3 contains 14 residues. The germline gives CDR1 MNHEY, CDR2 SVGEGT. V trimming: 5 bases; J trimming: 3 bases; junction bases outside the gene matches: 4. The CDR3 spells CASSGKRETDTQYF. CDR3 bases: TGTGCCAGCAGTGGGAAGCGGGAGACAGATACGCAGTATTTT.

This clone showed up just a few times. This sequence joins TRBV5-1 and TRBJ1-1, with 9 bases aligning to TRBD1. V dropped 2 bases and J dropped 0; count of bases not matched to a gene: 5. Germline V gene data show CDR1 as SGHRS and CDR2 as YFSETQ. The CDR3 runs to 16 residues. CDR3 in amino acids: CASSLQGAPVNTEAFF. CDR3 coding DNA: TGCGCCAGCAGCTTACAGGGGGCCCCCGTGAACACTGAAGCTTTCTTT.

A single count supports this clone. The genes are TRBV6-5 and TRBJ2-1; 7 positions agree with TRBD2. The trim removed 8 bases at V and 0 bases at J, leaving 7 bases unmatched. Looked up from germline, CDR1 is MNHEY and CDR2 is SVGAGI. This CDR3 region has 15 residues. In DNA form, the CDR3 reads TGTGCCAGCTGGGGGGGACTAAGCTCCTACAATGAGCAGTTCTTC. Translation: CASWGGLSSYNEQFF.

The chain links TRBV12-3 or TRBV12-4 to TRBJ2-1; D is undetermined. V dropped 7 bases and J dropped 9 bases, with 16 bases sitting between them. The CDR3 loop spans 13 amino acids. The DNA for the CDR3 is TGTGCCAGCACCCCCCAAACTGTCGGTGAGCAGTTCTTC. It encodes CASTPQTVGEQFF.

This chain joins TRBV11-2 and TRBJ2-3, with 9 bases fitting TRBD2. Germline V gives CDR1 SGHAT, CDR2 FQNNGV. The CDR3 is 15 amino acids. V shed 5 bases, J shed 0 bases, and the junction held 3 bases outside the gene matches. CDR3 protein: CASSISGGSTDTQYF. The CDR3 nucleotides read TGTGCCAGCAGCATTAGCGGGGGTAGCACAGATACGCAGTATTTT.

The CDR3 is CASSATTYYGYTF. In DNA form, the CDR3 reads TGTGCCAGCAGTGCTACCACCTACTATGGCTACACCTTC. The chain carries TRBV28 and TRBJ1-2; no definite D call. This CDR3 contains 13 residues. CDR1 is MDHEN and CDR2 is SYDVKM in the germline V gene. Trimming pared 5 bases from V and 3 bases from J, leaving 10 bases between.

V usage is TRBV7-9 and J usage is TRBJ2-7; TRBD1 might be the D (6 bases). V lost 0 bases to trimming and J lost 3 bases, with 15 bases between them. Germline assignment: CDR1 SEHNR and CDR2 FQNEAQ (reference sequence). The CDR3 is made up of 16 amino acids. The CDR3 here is CASSLAHKQGFYEQYF. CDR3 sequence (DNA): TGTGCCAGCAGCTTAGCCCACAAACAGGGATTCTACGAGCAGTACTTC. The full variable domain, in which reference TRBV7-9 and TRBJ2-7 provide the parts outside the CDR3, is DTGVSQNPRHKITKRGQNVTFRCDPISEHNRLYWYRQTLGQGPEFLTYFQNEAQLEKSRLLSDRFSAERPKGSFSTLEIQRTEQGDSAMYLCASSLAHKQGFYEQYFGPGTRLTVT.

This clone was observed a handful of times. CDR3 in DNA: TGTGCCAGCAGTATAAGGACAGGGCCACAGCAGCCCCAGCATTTT. It encodes CASSIRTGPQQPQHF. The chain employs TRBV7-2 and TRBJ1-5, with TRBD1 matching over 8 bases. Germline loops: CDR1 SGHTA, CDR2 FQGNSA. Losses at the gene ends were 6 bases for V and 7 bases for J; bases not matched to a gene: 11. The CDR3 is 15 residues long.

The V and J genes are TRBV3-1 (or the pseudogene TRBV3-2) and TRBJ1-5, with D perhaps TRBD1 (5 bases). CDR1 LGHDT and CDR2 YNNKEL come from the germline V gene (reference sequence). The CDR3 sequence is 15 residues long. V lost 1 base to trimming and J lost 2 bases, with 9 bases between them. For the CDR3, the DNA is TGTGCCAGCAGCCAAGGGGGCCTTGGCAATCAGCCCCAGCATTTT. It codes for CASSQGGLGNQPQHF.

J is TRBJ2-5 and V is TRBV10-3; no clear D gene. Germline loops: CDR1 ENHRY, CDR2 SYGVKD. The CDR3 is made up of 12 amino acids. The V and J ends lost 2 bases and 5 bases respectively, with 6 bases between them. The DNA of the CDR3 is TGTGCCATCAGTGAGCCGAGGGAGACCCAGTACTTC. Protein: CAISEPRETQYF.

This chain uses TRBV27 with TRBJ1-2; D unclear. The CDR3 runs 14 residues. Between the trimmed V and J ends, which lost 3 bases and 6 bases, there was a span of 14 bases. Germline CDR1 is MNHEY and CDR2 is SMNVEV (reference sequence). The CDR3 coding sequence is TGTGCCAGCAGTTTCCAGGACTATCGGGATGGCTACACCTTC. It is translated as CASSFQDYRDGYTF.

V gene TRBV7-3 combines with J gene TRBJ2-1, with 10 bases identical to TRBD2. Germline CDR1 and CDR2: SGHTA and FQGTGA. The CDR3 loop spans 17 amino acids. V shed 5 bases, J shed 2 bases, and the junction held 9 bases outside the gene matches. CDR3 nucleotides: TGTGCCAGCAGCCCCTCAGCGGGAGGGATTACCTACAATGAGCAGTTCTTC. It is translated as CASSPSAGGITYNEQFF.

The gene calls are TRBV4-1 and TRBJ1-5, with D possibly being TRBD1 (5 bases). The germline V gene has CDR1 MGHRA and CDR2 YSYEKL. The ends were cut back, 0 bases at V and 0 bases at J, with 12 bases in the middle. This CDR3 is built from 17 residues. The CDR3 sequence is CASSQEATGYSNQPQHF. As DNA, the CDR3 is TGCGCCAGCAGCCAAGAAGCTACAGGATATAGCAATCAGCCCCAGCATTTT.

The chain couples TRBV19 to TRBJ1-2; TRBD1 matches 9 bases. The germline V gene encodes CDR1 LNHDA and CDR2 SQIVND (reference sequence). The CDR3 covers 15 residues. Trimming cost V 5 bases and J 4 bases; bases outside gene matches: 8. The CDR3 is CASSDPGQGSYGYTF. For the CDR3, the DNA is TGTGCCAGTAGTGATCCGGGACAGGGCAGCTATGGCTACACCTTC.

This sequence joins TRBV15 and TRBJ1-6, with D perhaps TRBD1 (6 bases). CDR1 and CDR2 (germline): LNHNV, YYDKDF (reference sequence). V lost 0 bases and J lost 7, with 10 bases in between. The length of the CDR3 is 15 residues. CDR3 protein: CATSREGHPNSPLHF. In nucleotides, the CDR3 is TGTGCCACCAGCAGAGAGGGACACCCGAATTCACCCCTCCACTTT.

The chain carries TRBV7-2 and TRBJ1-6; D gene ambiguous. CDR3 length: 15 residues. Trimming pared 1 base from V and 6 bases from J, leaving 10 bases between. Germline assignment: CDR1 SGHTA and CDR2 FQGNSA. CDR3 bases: TGTGCCAGCAGCTTAGTCAGATATACTAATTCACCCCTCCACTTT. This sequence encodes CASSLVRYTNSPLHF. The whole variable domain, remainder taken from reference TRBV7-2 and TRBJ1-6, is GAGVSQSPSNKVTEKGKDVELRCDPISGHTALYWYRQSLGQGLEFLIYFQGNSAPDKSGLPSDRFSAERTGGSVSTLTIQRTQQEDSAVYLCASSLVRYTNSPLHFGNGTRLTVT.